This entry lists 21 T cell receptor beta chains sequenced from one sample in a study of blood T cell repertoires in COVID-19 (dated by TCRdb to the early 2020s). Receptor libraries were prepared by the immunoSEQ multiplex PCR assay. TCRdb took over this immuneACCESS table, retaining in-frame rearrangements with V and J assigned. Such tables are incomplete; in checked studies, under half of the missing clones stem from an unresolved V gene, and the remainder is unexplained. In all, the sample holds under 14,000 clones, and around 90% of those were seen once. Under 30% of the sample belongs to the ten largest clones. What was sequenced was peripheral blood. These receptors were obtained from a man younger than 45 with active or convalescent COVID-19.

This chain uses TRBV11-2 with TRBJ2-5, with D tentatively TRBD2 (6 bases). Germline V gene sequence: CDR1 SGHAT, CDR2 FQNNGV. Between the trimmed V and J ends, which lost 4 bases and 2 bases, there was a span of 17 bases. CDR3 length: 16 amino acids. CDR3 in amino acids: CASSSPGAGLQETQYF. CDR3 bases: TGTGCCAGCAGCTCCCCCGGGGCGGGACTTCAAGAGACCCAGTACTTC.

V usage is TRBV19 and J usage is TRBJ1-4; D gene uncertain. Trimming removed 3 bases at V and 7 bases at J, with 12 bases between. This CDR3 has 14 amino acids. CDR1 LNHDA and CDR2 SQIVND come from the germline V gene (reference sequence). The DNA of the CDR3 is TGTGCCAGTAGTATTCCGGTTGCAGGTGAAAAACTGTTTTTT. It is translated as CASSIPVAGEKLFF. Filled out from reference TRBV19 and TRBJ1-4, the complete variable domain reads DGGITQSPKYLFRKEGQNVTLSCEQNLNHDAMYWYRQDPGQGLRLIYYSQIVNDFQKGDIAEGYSVSREKKESFPLTVTSAQKNPTAFYLCASSIPVAGEKLFFGSGTQLSVL.

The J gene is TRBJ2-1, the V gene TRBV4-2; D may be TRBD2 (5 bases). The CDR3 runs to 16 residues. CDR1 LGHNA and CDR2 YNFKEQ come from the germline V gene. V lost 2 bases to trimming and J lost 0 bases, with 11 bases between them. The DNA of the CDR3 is TGTGCCAGCAGCCAAAGAGGGTCGAGCTCCTACAATGAGCAGTTCTTC. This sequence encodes CASSQRGSSSYNEQFF.

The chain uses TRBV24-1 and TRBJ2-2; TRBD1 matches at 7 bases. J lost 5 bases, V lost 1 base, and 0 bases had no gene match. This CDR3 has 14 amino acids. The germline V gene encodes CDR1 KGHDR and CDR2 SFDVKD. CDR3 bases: TGTGCCACCAGTGATTTCAGGGGGACCGGGGAGCTGTTTTTT. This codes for CATSDFRGTGELFF.

CDR3 loop: CASSSLNEKLFF. The CDR3 DNA reads as TGTGCCAGCAGCTCCCTAAATGAAAAACTGTTTTTT. The chain joins TRBV7-9 to TRBJ1-4; D uncertain. With 4 bases removed from V and 5 bases from J, the gap between germline ends came to 5 bases. The germline gives CDR1 SEHNR, CDR2 FQNEAQ (reference sequence). CDR3 length: 12 residues.

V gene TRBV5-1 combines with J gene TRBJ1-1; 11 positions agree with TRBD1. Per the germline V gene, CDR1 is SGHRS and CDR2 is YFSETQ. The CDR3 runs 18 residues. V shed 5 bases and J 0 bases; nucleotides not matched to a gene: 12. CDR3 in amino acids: CASSSGPGQGVLNTEAFF. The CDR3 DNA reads TGCGCCAGCAGTAGTGGCCCGGGACAGGGGGTTTTGAACACTGAAGCTTTCTTT.

The CDR3 DNA reads TGTGCCAGCAGCCGCACAGGGAGTGGGGCTAATGAAAAACTGTTTTTT. Its translation is CASSRTGSGANEKLFF. The V and J genes are TRBV11-2 and TRBJ1-4, with D possibly being TRBD1 (6 bases). Trimming took off 5 bases at V and 3 bases at J, with 16 bases between the two ends. The germline V gene has CDR1 SGHAT and CDR2 FQNNGV. There are 16 residues in the CDR3. The whole variable domain, remainder taken from reference TRBV11-2 and TRBJ1-4, is EAGVAQSPRYKIIEKRQSVAFWCNPISGHATLYWYQQILGQGPKLLIQFQNNGVVDDSQLPKDRFSAERLKGVDSTLKIQPAKLEDSAVYLCASSRTGSGANEKLFFGSGTQLSVL.

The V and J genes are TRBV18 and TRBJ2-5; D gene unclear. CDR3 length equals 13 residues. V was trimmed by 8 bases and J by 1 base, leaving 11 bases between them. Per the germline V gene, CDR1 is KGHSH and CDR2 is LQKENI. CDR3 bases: TGTGCCAGCCAGAGACGGGTCCAAGAGACCCAGTACTTC. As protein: CASQRRVQETQYF.

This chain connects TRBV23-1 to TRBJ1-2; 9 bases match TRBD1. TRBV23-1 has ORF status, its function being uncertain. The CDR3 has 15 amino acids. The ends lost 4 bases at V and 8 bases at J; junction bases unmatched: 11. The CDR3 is CASSPARQGVLGYTF. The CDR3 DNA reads TGCGCCAGCAGTCCCGCCCGACAGGGGGTATTAGGCTACACCTTC.

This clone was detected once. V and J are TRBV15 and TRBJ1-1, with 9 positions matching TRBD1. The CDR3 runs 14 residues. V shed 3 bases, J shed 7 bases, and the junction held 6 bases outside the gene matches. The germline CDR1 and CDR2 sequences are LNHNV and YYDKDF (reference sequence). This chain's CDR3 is CATSSPDRGIEAFF. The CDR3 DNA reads TGTGCCACCAGCAGTCCCGACAGGGGGATTGAAGCTTTCTTT. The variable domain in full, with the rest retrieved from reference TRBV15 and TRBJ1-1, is DAMVIQNPRYQVTQFGKPVTLSCSQTLNHNVMYWYQQKSSQAPKLLFHYYDKDFNNEADTPDNFQSRRPNTSFCFLDIRSPGLGDTAMYLCATSSPDRGIEAFFGQGTRLTVV.

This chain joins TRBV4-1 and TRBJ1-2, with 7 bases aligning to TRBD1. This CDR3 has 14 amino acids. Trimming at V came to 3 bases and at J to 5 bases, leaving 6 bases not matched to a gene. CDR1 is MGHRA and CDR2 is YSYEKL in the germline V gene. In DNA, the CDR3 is TGCGCCAGCAGCCATTCCGGGACAGAGTATGGCTACACCTTC. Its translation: CASSHSGTEYGYTF.

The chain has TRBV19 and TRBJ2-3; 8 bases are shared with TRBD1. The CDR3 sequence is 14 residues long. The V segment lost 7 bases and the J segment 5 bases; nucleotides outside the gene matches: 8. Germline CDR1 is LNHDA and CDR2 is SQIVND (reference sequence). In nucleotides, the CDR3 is TGTGCCAGTACTCATATGGACAGGGAAGATACGCAGTATTTT. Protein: CASTHMDREDTQYF.

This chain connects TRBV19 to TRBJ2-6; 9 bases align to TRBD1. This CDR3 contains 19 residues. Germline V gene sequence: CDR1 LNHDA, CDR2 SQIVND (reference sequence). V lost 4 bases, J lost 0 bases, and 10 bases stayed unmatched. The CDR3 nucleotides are TGTGCCAGTAGTAGGGGCCGGGACAGGGTTTACTCTGGGGCCAACGTCCTGACTTTC. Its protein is CASSRGRDRVYSGANVLTF.

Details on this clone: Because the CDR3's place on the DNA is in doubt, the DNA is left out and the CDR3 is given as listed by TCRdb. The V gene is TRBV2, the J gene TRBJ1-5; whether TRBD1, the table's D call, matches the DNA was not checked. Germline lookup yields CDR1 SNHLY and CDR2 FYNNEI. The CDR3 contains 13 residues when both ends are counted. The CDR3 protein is CASILDREQPQHF.

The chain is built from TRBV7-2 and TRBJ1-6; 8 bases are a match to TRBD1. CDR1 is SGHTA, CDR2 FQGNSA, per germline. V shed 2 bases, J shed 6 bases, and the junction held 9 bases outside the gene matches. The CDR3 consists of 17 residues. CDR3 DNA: TGTGCCAGCAGCTTAAGCCGGACAGGGATTAGTAATTCACCCCTCCACTTT. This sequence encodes CASSLSRTGISNSPLHF.

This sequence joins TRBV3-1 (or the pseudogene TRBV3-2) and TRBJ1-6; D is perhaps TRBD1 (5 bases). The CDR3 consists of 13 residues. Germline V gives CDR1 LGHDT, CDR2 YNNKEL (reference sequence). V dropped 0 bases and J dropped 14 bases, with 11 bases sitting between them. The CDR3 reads CASSQDIQGSLHF. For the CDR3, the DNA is TGTGCCAGCAGCCAAGACATTCAGGGATCCCTCCACTTT.

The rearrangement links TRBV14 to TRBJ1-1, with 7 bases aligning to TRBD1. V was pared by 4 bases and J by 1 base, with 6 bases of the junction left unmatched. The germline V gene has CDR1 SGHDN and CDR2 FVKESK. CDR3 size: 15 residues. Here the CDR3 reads CASSPYRQGNTEAFF. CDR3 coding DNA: TGTGCCAGCAGCCCCTACCGACAGGGGAACACTGAAGCTTTCTTT.

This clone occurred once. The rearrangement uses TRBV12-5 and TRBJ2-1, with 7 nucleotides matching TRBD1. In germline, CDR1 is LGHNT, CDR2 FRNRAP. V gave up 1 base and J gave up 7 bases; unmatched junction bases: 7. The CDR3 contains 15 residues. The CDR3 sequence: CASGLDVAGGNEQFF. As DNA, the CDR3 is TGTGCTAGTGGTTTGGATGTCGCAGGGGGTAATGAGCAGTTCTTC.

CDR3 in DNA: TGTGCCAGCGGGGTCGACAGGGGGTATTCTGGGGCCAACGTCCTGACTTTC. This encodes CASGVDRGYSGANVLTF. This chain uses TRBV2 with TRBJ2-6; 9 nucleotides match TRBD1. CDR1 and CDR2 (germline): SNHLY, FYNNEI. V shed 8 bases, J shed 1 base, and the junction held 9 bases outside the gene matches. The CDR3 spans 17 residues.

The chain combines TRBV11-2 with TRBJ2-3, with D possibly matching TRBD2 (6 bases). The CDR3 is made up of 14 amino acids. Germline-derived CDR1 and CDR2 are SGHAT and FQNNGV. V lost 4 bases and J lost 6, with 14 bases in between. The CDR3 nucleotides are TGTGCCAGCAGCTCCGGCCCACGGGGGGATACGCAGTATTTT. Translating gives CASSSGPRGDTQYF.

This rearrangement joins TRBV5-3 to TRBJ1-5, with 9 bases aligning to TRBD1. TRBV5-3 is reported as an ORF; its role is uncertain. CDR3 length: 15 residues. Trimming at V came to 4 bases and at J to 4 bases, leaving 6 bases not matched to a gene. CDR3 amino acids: CARSPTGGINQPQHF. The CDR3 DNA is TGTGCCAGAAGCCCGACAGGGGGGATAAATCAGCCCCAGCATTTT.